This passage covers 9 T cell receptor beta chains from one sample sequenced in a study of blood T cell repertoires in COVID-19. Repertoires were generated with immunoSEQ multiplex PCR, while TCRdb's copy carries only in-frame clones and drops some. The data hold roughly 380,000 clones, with approximately 89% observed a single time. Sequenced sample: peripheral blood. These receptors all stem from a woman aged 55-75 years with COVID-19, enrolled during active disease.

The chain couples TRBV5-1 to TRBJ2-1; 11 bases fit TRBD1. The junction had 7 bases not matched to a gene; V was cut back by 6 bases and J by 8 bases. There are 14 residues in the CDR3. Germline CDR1 SGHRS, CDR2 YFSETQ. This chain's CDR3 is CASTRTGGHDEQFF. CDR3 DNA sequence: TGCGCCAGCACCCGGACAGGGGGCCACGATGAGCAGTTCTTC.

Regarding this clone: Other nucleotide sequences in the sample specify the same CDR3. V and J are TRBV19 and TRBJ1-2; D not certain. V lost 3 bases to trimming and J lost 4 bases, with 6 bases between them. In germline, CDR1 is LNHDA, CDR2 SQIVND (reference sequence). The CDR3 consists of 12 residues. In nucleotides, the CDR3 is TGTGCCAGTAGTATCGTCGGCTATGGCTACACCTTC. It is translated as CASSIVGYGYTF.

This chain connects TRBV5-1 to TRBJ2-2; the D is unclear. V lost 0 bases and J 7 bases, leaving 16 bases between the germline ends. CDR3 size: 16 residues. The germline CDR1 and CDR2 sequences are SGHRS and YFSETQ. The CDR3 loop is CASSLAVPGLGGELFF. For the CDR3, the DNA is TGCGCCAGCAGCTTGGCCGTTCCGGGTCTTGGCGGGGAGCTGTTTTTT.

This chain joins TRBV28 and TRBJ1-2; 7 bases fit TRBD1. Trimming removed 5 bases from V and 4 bases from J; junction bases left unmatched: 7. The CDR3 sequence is 14 residues long. Germline V gene sequence: CDR1 MDHEN, CDR2 SYDVKM. The CDR3 loop reads CASSPPGQPYGYTF. CDR3 bases: TGTGCCAGCAGTCCACCGGGACAGCCCTATGGCTACACCTTC.

The genes are TRBV2 and TRBJ1-5; 7 nucleotides line up with TRBD1. Germline V gene sequence: CDR1 SNHLY, CDR2 FYNNEI. Losses at the gene ends were 6 bases for V and 7 bases for J; bases not matched to a gene: 9. The length of the CDR3 is 14 residues. The chain's CDR3 is CASSLTGYGQPQHF. DNA for the CDR3: TGTGCCAGCAGCCTGACAGGGTACGGCCAGCCCCAGCATTTT.

The chain carries TRBV2 and TRBJ2-2; D unresolved. Trimming took off 2 bases at V and 8 bases at J, with 3 bases between the two ends. The CDR3 runs to 11 residues. In germline, CDR1 is SNHLY, CDR2 FYNNEI. CDR3 sequence reads: CASSEQGELFF. CDR3 nucleotides: TGTGCCAGCAGTGAACAGGGGGAGCTGTTTTTT. The full variable domain, rest sourced from reference TRBV2 and TRBJ2-2, is EPEVTQTPSHQVTQMGQEVILRCVPISNHLYFYWYRQILGQKVEFLVSFYNNEISEKSEIFDDQFSVERPDGSNFTLKIRSTKLEDSAMYFCASSEQGELFFGEGSRLTVL.

This chain joins TRBV7-9 and TRBJ1-3; TRBD1 is a possible D gene (6 bases). Trimming cost V 1 base and J 2 bases, with 18 bases left between them. The CDR3 covers 18 residues. Looked up from germline, CDR1 is SEHNR and CDR2 is FQNEAQ (reference sequence). CDR3 nucleotide sequence: TGTGCCAGCAGCTTAGTAGGAAGTACAGGGTCTACTGGAAACACCATATATTTT. It codes for CASSLVGSTGSTGNTIYF. The full variable domain, its missing parts supplied by reference TRBV7-9 and TRBJ1-3, is DTGVSQNPRHKITKRGQNVTFRCDPISEHNRLYWYRQTLGQGPEFLTYFQNEAQLEKSRLLSDRFSAERPKGSFSTLEIQRTEQGDSAMYLCASSLVGSTGSTGNTIYFGEGSWLTVV.

The chain employs TRBV19 and TRBJ2-1; D is possibly TRBD2 (7 bases). V was shortened by 6 bases and J by 1 base, with 16 bases between the two germline ends. The V gene's germline CDR1 is LNHDA and CDR2 SQIVND (reference sequence). The CDR3 extends over 16 amino acids. This CDR3 is CASSPRAGASYNEQFF. The CDR3 DNA is TGTGCCAGTAGCCCAAGGGCGGGGGCATCCTACAATGAGCAGTTCTTC.

The chain has TRBV7-9 and TRBJ1-6, with TRBD1 identical over 10 bases. The CDR3 runs 14 residues. The V and J ends lost 5 bases and 8 bases, in that order; junction bases with no gene match: 3. CDR1 and CDR2 from the germline V gene are SEHNR and FQNEAQ (reference sequence). CDR3 nucleotide sequence: TGTGCCAGCAGCCCCGGGACAGGGGATTCACCCCTCCACTTT. The encoded protein is CASSPGTGDSPLHF.